These 11 T cell receptor beta chains came from one sample sequenced in a study of cytomegalovirus exposure and HLA in healthy donors listed by TCRdb under 2017. Libraries were built with the immunoSEQ multiplex PCR assay. As stored in TCRdb, this immuneACCESS dataset retains in-frame rearrangements with V and J assigned. A fraction of the clones does not appear; measured against another copy, unresolved V genes explain less than half of the discrepancy, and the remainder lacks a known reason. The sample contains 150,000 to 180,000 clones, 86% of them found a single time. Over 2% of the sample rests with the top ten. The material sequenced was PBMCs. Source of these receptors: a human donor in good health.

This chain connects TRBV2 to TRBJ2-1, with 8 positions matching TRBD2. The CDR3 totals 16 residues. Per germline, CDR1 SNHLY and CDR2 FYNNEI. Losses at the gene ends were 4 bases for V and 7 bases for J; bases not matched to a gene: 12. CDR3 bases: TGTGCCAGCAGTGCGTCACTAGCGGTGGTCGGAAATGAGCAGTTCTTC. This gives the protein CASSASLAVVGNEQFF.

CDR3 in amino acids: CASTRQANYGYTF. CDR3 DNA sequence: TGTGCCAGCACCCGACAGGCCAACTATGGCTACACCTTC. V is TRBV7-6 and J is TRBJ1-2, with a tentative D call TRBD1 (6 bases). The V gene lost 7 bases and the J gene lost 2 bases, with 11 bases spanning the gap. The germline V gene has CDR1 SGHVS and CDR2 FNYEAQ. The CDR3 spans 13 residues.

This clone has only one observation. The V call is TRBV27, the J call TRBJ2-3; 8 nucleotides align to TRBD2. Looked up from germline, CDR1 is MNHEY and CDR2 is SMNVEV (reference sequence). Trimming at V came to 5 bases and at J to 8 bases, leaving 15 bases not matched to a gene. The CDR3 is 16 amino acids. The CDR3 coding sequence is TGTGCCAGCAGTCCCTTGGACCTAGCGGGCCCGCCTACGCAGTATTTT. Protein: CASSPLDLAGPPTQYF.

The chain has TRBV6-1 and TRBJ1-4, with 7 positions matching TRBD1. After removal of 4 bases from V and 2 bases from J, the junction contained 4 bases not matched to a gene. In germline, CDR1 is MNHNS, CDR2 SASEGT. CDR3 size: 15 residues. CDR3 amino acids: CASSGRDSTNEKLFF. CDR3 in DNA: TGTGCCAGCAGTGGCCGGGACAGTACTAATGAAAAACTGTTTTTT.

The table lists this clone with a few counts. V usage is TRBV7-9 and J usage is TRBJ1-3; 8 bases align to TRBD1. The CDR3 is 15 amino acids. V was pared by 2 bases and J by 2 bases, with 2 bases of the junction left unmatched. Germline V gives CDR1 SEHNR, CDR2 FQNEAQ (reference sequence). The CDR3 sequence is CASSLQGAPGNTIYF. In nucleotides, the CDR3 is TGTGCCAGCAGCTTACAGGGGGCTCCTGGAAACACCATATATTTT.

This chain uses TRBV6-1 with TRBJ1-2, with 7 bases that match TRBD1. With 4 bases clipped from V and 5 bases from J, the junction kept 7 bases outside the gene matches. CDR3 length equals 14 residues. Germline CDR1 is MNHNS and CDR2 is SASEGT. The CDR3, as DNA: TGTGCCAGCAGTGGCCAGGGGGTAATATATGGCTACACCTTC. It encodes CASSGQGVIYGYTF.

The chain carries TRBV27 and TRBJ1-5; 7 nucleotides match TRBD1. V shed 6 bases, J shed 7 bases, and the junction held 12 bases outside the gene matches. The germline V gene has CDR1 MNHEY and CDR2 SMNVEV (reference sequence). The CDR3 runs 15 residues. This chain's CDR3 is CASREGQLKTQPQHF. The DNA of the CDR3 is TGTGCCAGCAGGGAGGGACAGCTAAAAACCCAGCCCCAGCATTTT.

The sample holds a few counts of this clone. This sequence joins TRBV16 and TRBJ2-7, with 12 bases that match TRBD2. After removal of 4 bases from V and 0 bases from J, the junction contained 4 bases not matched to a gene. Looked up from germline, CDR1 is KGHSY and CDR2 is FQNENV. The CDR3 consists of 16 residues. CDR3 amino acids: CASSLGLAGPSYEQYF. CDR3 sequence (DNA): TGTGCCAGCAGCCTCGGACTAGCGGGACCCTCCTACGAGCAGTACTTC.

J is TRBJ1-2 and V is TRBV9; D call uncertain. Germline CDR1 SGDLS, CDR2 YYNGEE. This CDR3 has 15 residues. V lost 0 bases and J 0 bases, leaving 9 bases between the germline ends. In DNA, the CDR3 is TGTGCCAGCAGCGTAGGTTGGGGAGCTAACTATGGCTACACCTTC. This sequence encodes CASSVGWGANYGYTF. The full variable domain, its missing parts supplied by reference TRBV9 and TRBJ1-2, is DSGVTQTPKHLITATGQRVTLRCSPRSGDLSVYWYQQSLDQGLQFLIQYYNGEERAKGNILERFSAQQFPDLHSELNLSSLELGDSALYFCASSVGWGANYGYTFGSGTRLTVV.

The chain links TRBV7-9 to TRBJ1-1; 7 nucleotides line up with TRBD1. The length of the CDR3 is 14 residues. V gave up 1 base and J gave up 6 bases; unmatched junction bases: 5. The germline V gene encodes CDR1 SEHNR and CDR2 FQNEAQ (reference sequence). The CDR3 spells CASSLEGAVAEAFF. DNA for the CDR3: TGTGCCAGCAGCTTAGAGGGGGCGGTGGCTGAAGCTTTCTTT.

The chain combines TRBV5-1 with TRBJ2-3, with 7 bases lining up with TRBD1. Germline V lookup: CDR1 SGHRS, CDR2 YFSETQ. The ends lost 3 bases at V and 1 base at J; junction bases unmatched: 2. The CDR3 runs 14 residues. CDR3 nucleotide sequence: TGCGCCAGCAGCTACGGGACAGGCACAGATACGCAGTATTTT. Protein: CASSYGTGTDTQYF.